These 32 T cell receptor beta chains came from one sample sequenced in a study of cytomegalovirus exposure and HLA in healthy donors. PCR employed 60 Vbeta and 13 Jbeta primers. Some clones are missing from TCRdb's copy, which holds only in-frame ones; the method was immunoSEQ multiplex PCR. The table has more than 250,000 clones, roughly 90% seen once; the top ten hold more than 2%. The source material was PBMCs. The receptors derive from a woman between 18 and 30 years old in good health and CMV-seronegative.

This chain uses TRBV11-2 with TRBJ2-7; unclear D gene. V lost 0 bases and J lost 2, with 11 bases in between. Per the germline V gene, CDR1 is SGHAT and CDR2 is FQNNGV. The CDR3 extends over 15 amino acids. The CDR3 sequence: CASSLDSGYPYEQYF. CDR3 DNA: TGTGCCAGCAGCTTAGATTCCGGTTATCCCTACGAGCAGTACTTC.

The chain recombines TRBV11-2 with TRBJ1-1; D is perhaps TRBD1 (5 bases). CDR1 SGHAT and CDR2 FQNNGV come from the germline V gene. The CDR3 has 14 amino acids. The germline V and J ends were trimmed by 3 bases and 2 bases, with 10 bases remaining between them. CDR3 in DNA: TGTGCCAGCAGCTTCGGGAGGGGAAACACTGAAGCTTTCTTT. It yields the protein CASSFGRGNTEAFF. The full variable domain, completed using reference TRBV11-2 and TRBJ1-1, is EAGVAQSPRYKIIEKRQSVAFWCNPISGHATLYWYQQILGQGPKLLIQFQNNGVVDDSQLPKDRFSAERLKGVDSTLKIQPAKLEDSAVYLCASSFGRGNTEAFFGQGTRLTVV.

The J gene is TRBJ1-6, the V gene TRBV11-2, with a possible D match to TRBD1 (6 bases). This CDR3 contains 13 residues. The germline CDR1 and CDR2 sequences are SGHAT and FQNNGV. V lost 4 bases and J lost 11, with 12 bases in between. The CDR3 here is CASSSTGLTPLHF. The CDR3 DNA reads as TGTGCCAGCAGCTCCACAGGGTTGACACCCCTCCACTTT.

The chain employs TRBV5-1 and TRBJ2-7; 10 bases match TRBD1. V lost 0 bases to trimming and J lost 5 bases; unmatched junction nucleotides: 8. This CDR3 has 16 residues. CDR1 and CDR2 from the germline V gene are SGHRS and YFSETQ. CDR3 loop: CASSLDVGTGVHEQYF. The CDR3 region has the DNA TGCGCCAGCAGCTTGGATGTTGGGACAGGGGTTCACGAGCAGTACTTC.

CDR3 sequence reads: CASSVQGMDEQFF. The CDR3 region has the DNA TGTGCCAGCAGTGTACAGGGTATGGATGAGCAGTTCTTC. The rearrangement links TRBV6-4 to TRBJ2-1; weak D call: TRBD1 (6 bases). The CDR3 has 13 residues. V lost 4 bases and J lost 8, with 12 bases in between. Germline CDR1 MRHNA, CDR2 SNTAGT.

The chain combines TRBV18 with TRBJ1-1, with a possible D match to TRBD1 (6 bases). The CDR3 loop spans 15 amino acids. Trimming pared 0 bases from V and 1 base from J, leaving 9 bases between. CDR1 is KGHSH, CDR2 LQKENI, per germline. The CDR3 is CASSPPSGENTEAFF. The CDR3, as DNA: TGTGCCAGCTCACCACCTTCAGGGGAGAACACTGAAGCTTTCTTT.

The V and J genes are TRBV5-1 and TRBJ2-5; tentatively, D is TRBD1 (6 bases). Germline V gene sequence: CDR1 SGHRS, CDR2 YFSETQ. V gave up 0 bases and J gave up 4 bases, with 13 bases separating them. The CDR3 length is 15 residues. CDR3 loop: CASSLGQGKGETQYF. In nucleotides, the CDR3 is TGCGCCAGCAGCTTGGGGCAGGGGAAGGGAGAGACCCAGTACTTC.

This rearrangement joins TRBV19 to TRBJ1-3; D ambiguous. Germline CDR1 LNHDA, CDR2 SQIVND (reference sequence). The CDR3 has 17 residues. V lost 5 bases and J 2 bases, leaving 19 bases between the germline ends. CDR3 DNA sequence: TGTGCCAGTAGTCCCCCGGGAAGGGCTCATACTGGAAACACCATATATTTT. Residues: CASSPPGRAHTGNTIYF.

V usage is TRBV5-1 and J usage is TRBJ2-3; 7 bases are shared with TRBD2. The CDR3 length is 16 residues. The germline V gene has CDR1 SGHRS and CDR2 YFSETQ. Trimming cost V 4 bases and J 6 bases; bases outside gene matches: 14. The CDR3 loop is CASSVEPSGTMDTQYF. CDR3 nucleotide sequence: TGCGCCAGCAGCGTTGAACCTAGCGGTACAATGGATACGCAGTATTTT.

This clone showed up just once. The CDR3 sequence is CASGNTGQGPLSPLHF. In DNA form, the CDR3 reads TGTGCCAGCGGAAATACGGGACAGGGACCCCTTTCACCCCTCCACTTT. The chain couples TRBV2 to TRBJ1-6; TRBD1 matches at 9 bases. Germline CDR1 and CDR2: SNHLY and FYNNEI. This CDR3 contains 16 residues. Losses at the gene ends were 8 bases for V and 9 bases for J; bases not matched to a gene: 14.

The rearrangement uses TRBV11-2 and TRBJ1-5; tentative D call: TRBD1 (5 bases). Germline assignment: CDR1 SGHAT and CDR2 FQNNGV. CDR3 length: 15 amino acids. Between the trimmed V and J ends, which lost 1 base and 1 base, there was a span of 8 bases. The CDR3 reads CASSLGGGSNQPQHF. The CDR3 nucleotides read TGTGCCAGCAGCTTAGGCGGGGGAAGCAATCAGCCCCAGCATTTT.

This clone was seen a handful of times. The rearrangement links TRBV25-1 to TRBJ2-3, with 8 bases lining up with TRBD2. Germline CDR1 reads MGHDK; CDR2 reads SYGVNS. The CDR3 consists of 14 residues. V lost 3 bases and J lost 3; bases outside the gene matches: 2. The chain's CDR3 is CASSDGGGTDTQYF. In DNA, the CDR3 is TGTGCCAGCAGTGATGGCGGGGGGACAGATACGCAGTATTTT.

On this clone: The germline gene is not matched at one end of the junction; a read error may be the cause. The gene calls are TRBV7-9 and TRBJ2-7; D not certain. The germline V gene encodes CDR1 SEHNR and CDR2 FQNEAQ (reference sequence). The CDR3 is made up of 12 amino acids. CDR3 nucleotides: TGTTCCAGCAGCTCCATCATCCACGAGCAGTACTTC. Translating it yields CSSSSIIHEQYF.

This clone was picked up one time. The rearrangement uses TRBV5-6 and TRBJ2-7; D may be TRBD1 (7 bases). Germline-derived CDR1 and CDR2 are SGHDT and YYEEEE. This CDR3 has 15 amino acids. The V and J ends lost 0 bases and 3 bases respectively, with 13 bases between them. Here the CDR3 DNA reads TGTGCCAGCAGCTTGGGGCCAGGGGGGAACTACGAGCAGTACTTC. This sequence encodes CASSLGPGGNYEQYF.

V usage is TRBV13 and J usage is TRBJ2-7, with D unclear. CDR1 is PRHDT and CDR2 is FYEKMQ in the germline V gene (reference sequence). The CDR3 is 13 residues long. Trimming took off 6 bases at V and 0 bases at J, with 9 bases between the two ends. CDR3 sequence reads: CASRPLSSYEQYF. The CDR3 bases are TGTGCCAGCAGACCCCTTAGCTCCTACGAGCAGTACTTC. Complete variable domain (other parts from reference TRBV13 and TRBJ2-7): AAGVIQSPRHLIKEKRETATLKCYPIPRHDTVYWYQQGPGQDPQFLISFYEKMQSDKGSIPDRFSAQQFSDYHSELNMSSLELGDSALYFCASRPLSSYEQYFGPGTRLTVT.

In this sample, this clone turned up a few times. The rearrangement links TRBV5-5 to TRBJ1-6; 10 bases match TRBD1. V dropped 2 bases and J dropped 7; count of bases not matched to a gene: 6. The germline V gene encodes CDR1 SGHKS and CDR2 YYEKEE (reference sequence). This CDR3 spans 16 amino acids. CDR3 residues: CASSLQGQGSNSPLHF. The CDR3 bases are TGTGCCAGCAGCTTACAGGGACAGGGGTCAAATTCACCCCTCCACTTT.

V and J are TRBV6-6 and TRBJ2-1, with 7 bases identical to TRBD2. The CDR3 loop spans 13 amino acids. Germline CDR1 reads MNHNY; CDR2 reads SVGAGI (reference sequence). The junction had 9 bases not matched to a gene; V was cut back by 7 bases and J by 9 bases. CDR3 loop: CASTPKTSIEQFF. For the CDR3, the DNA is TGTGCCAGCACCCCGAAGACTAGCATTGAGCAGTTCTTC.

This chain links TRBV1 with TRBJ1-2; the table names TRBD1, a call not compared with the DNA. TRBV1 is a documented pseudogene. This CDR3 is built from 14 residues. CDR3 sequence reads: CTSSQLQGDYGYTF. The DNA of the CDR3 is TGCACCAGCAGCCAGTTACAGGGCGACTATGGCTACACCTTC.

The genes are TRBV19 and TRBJ1-2, with 9 bases aligning to TRBD1. The CDR3 is made up of 12 amino acids. Germline V lookup: CDR1 LNHDA, CDR2 SQIVND (reference sequence). The V gene end was trimmed by 9 bases and the J gene end by 4 bases; junction bases not matched to a gene: 3. The CDR3 is CASEDRGYGYTF. The DNA of the CDR3 is TGTGCCAGCGAGGACAGGGGCTATGGCTACACCTTC.

This clone occurred once. The chain recombines TRBV5-8 with TRBJ2-7, with TRBD1 matching over 8 bases. Germline lookup yields CDR1 SGHTS and CDR2 YDEGEE. V lost 4 bases and J lost 0; bases outside the gene matches: 6. This CDR3 spans 15 amino acids. CDR3 sequence (DNA): TGTGCCAGCAGCCCTGGACAGGGACCCTCCTACGAGCAGTACTTC. Protein product: CASSPGQGPSYEQYF.

This rearrangement joins TRBV27 to TRBJ1-2; D not certain. With 4 bases removed from V and 1 base from J, the gap between germline ends came to 7 bases. Germline V gene lookup returns CDR1 MNHEY and CDR2 SMNVEV (reference sequence). The CDR3 has 13 residues. CDR3 region: CASSSGINYGYTF. The CDR3 DNA follows: TGTGCCAGCAGTTCCGGGATTAACTATGGCTACACCTTC.

The chain couples TRBV7-9 to TRBJ1-1; tentatively, D is TRBD1 (5 bases). Germline V gene data show CDR1 as SEHNR and CDR2 as FQNEAQ (reference sequence). Trimming took 3 bases from V and 7 from J, leaving 9 bases between them. This CDR3 is 12 amino acids long. The CDR3 coding sequence is TGTGCCAGCAGCTTCACAGGATTTGAAGCTTTCTTT. Translated, it gives CASSFTGFEAFF.

This sequence joins TRBV7-9 and TRBJ2-2; D is ambiguous. V lost 2 bases and J 3 bases, leaving 7 bases between the germline ends. The CDR3 spans 14 residues. The germline V gene encodes CDR1 SEHNR and CDR2 FQNEAQ (reference sequence). CDR3 protein: CASSLLLDTGELFF. The CDR3 coding sequence is TGTGCCAGCAGCTTATTGTTAGACACCGGGGAGCTGTTTTTT.

This sequence joins TRBV2 and TRBJ2-5; maybe TRBD2 (6 bases). With the DNA end fitting TRBJ2-7 better, the J assignment may be wrong. The CDR3 sequence is 14 residues long. In germline, CDR1 is SNHLY, CDR2 FYNNEI. CDR3 loop: CASSVGGIGYEQYF. In DNA, the CDR3 is TGTGCCAGCAGTGTCGGGGGAATAGGCTACGAGCAGTACTTC.

The CDR3 sequence: CAWSAGSYYGYTF. CDR3 DNA: TGTGCCTGGAGTGCAGGCAGTTACTATGGCTACACCTTC. This sequence joins TRBV30 and TRBJ1-2; no firm D call. V was shortened by 1 base and J by 3 bases, with 9 bases between the two germline ends. CDR3 length: 13 amino acids. Looked up from germline, CDR1 is GTSNPN and CDR2 is SVGIG (reference sequence).

This chain joins TRBV19 and TRBJ1-2, with 8 positions matching TRBD1. The CDR3 consists of 15 residues. V was pared by 5 bases and J by 5 bases, with 10 bases of the junction left unmatched. Germline CDR1 LNHDA, CDR2 SQIVND (reference sequence). This chain's CDR3 is CASSPGQGGGYGYTF. The CDR3 region has the DNA TGTGCCAGTAGTCCCGGACAGGGAGGGGGGTATGGCTACACCTTC.

The CDR3 reads CASSSTRDNEQFF. The CDR3 coding sequence is TGTGCCAGCTCATCGACTAGAGACAATGAGCAGTTCTTC. The chain uses TRBV18 and TRBJ2-1; the D gene is possibly TRBD2 (6 bases). Germline V CDR1 and CDR2: KGHSH, LQKENI. The length of the CDR3 is 13 residues. V lost 5 bases, J lost 5 bases, and 10 bases lay in between.

Here the CDR3 reads CASSYLRSYNEQFF. CDR3 coding DNA: TGTGCCAGCAGTTACCTCCGGTCCTACAATGAGCAGTTCTTC. The V call is TRBV6-5, the J call TRBJ2-1; D is unresolved. The germline V gene encodes CDR1 MNHEY and CDR2 SVGAGI. The length of the CDR3 is 14 residues. V gave up 2 bases and J gave up 1 base, with 6 bases separating them.

The chain is built from TRBV19 and TRBJ1-5; 7 bases line up with TRBD1. The CDR3 runs 18 residues. V was clipped by 0 bases and J by 2 bases; unmatched bases: 10. Germline loops: CDR1 LNHDA, CDR2 SQIVND (reference sequence). The CDR3 nucleotides read TGTGCCAGTAGTATAGATCAAAAACAGGGGATACGCAATCAGCCCCAGCATTTT. Encoded protein: CASSIDQKQGIRNQPQHF.

The gene calls are TRBV7-8 and TRBJ1-1; D gene uncertain. V shed 4 bases and J shed 7 bases, with 13 bases lying between them. There are 13 residues in the CDR3. CDR1 is SGHVS, CDR2 FQNEAQ, per germline. The chain's CDR3 is CASSSKRVGEAFF. Here the CDR3 DNA reads TGTGCCAGCAGCTCGAAACGCGTTGGTGAAGCTTTCTTT.

J is TRBJ1-3 and V is TRBV28; D unresolved. Trimming stripped 5 bases from V and 0 bases from J, with 11 bases between. The CDR3 spans 15 residues. Germline assignment: CDR1 MDHEN and CDR2 SYDVKM. In nucleotides, the CDR3 is TGTGCCAGCAGTCCGCTCAGGTACTCTGGAAACACCATATATTTT. Residues: CASSPLRYSGNTIYF. The whole variable domain, filled in from reference TRBV28 and TRBJ1-3, reads DVKVTQSSRYLVKRTGEKVFLECVQDMDHENMFWYRQDPGLGLRLIYFSYDVKMKEKGDIPEGYSVSREKKERFSLILESASTNQTSMYLCASSPLRYSGNTIYFGEGSWLTVV.

The rearrangement links TRBV10-3 to TRBJ1-1; 10 nucleotides align to TRBD1. This CDR3 is 15 amino acids long. Germline-derived CDR1 and CDR2 are ENHRY and SYGVKD. V shed 3 bases and J 5 bases; nucleotides not matched to a gene: 6. The CDR3 is CAISEPGQGRTEAFF. CDR3 DNA: TGTGCCATCAGTGAACCGGGACAGGGGAGGACTGAAGCTTTCTTT.